The 9 T cell receptor beta chains presented below share a single source sample, sequenced in a study of blood T cell repertoires in COVID-19. Assay: immunoSEQ multiplex PCR; the TCRdb copy retains only in-frame clones and omits some. Of 84,000 or so clones in the sample, 85% were seen once. The sequencing input was peripheral blood. The receptors come from a man older than 75 with active or convalescent COVID-19.

J is TRBJ1-4 and V is TRBV25-1; 7 nucleotides match TRBD1. Germline CDR1 reads MGHDK; CDR2 reads SYGVNS. The trim removed 4 bases at V and 5 bases at J, leaving 7 bases unmatched. The CDR3 contains 15 residues. DNA of the CDR3: TGTGCCAGCAGTGCGCCCGGGACAGCAAATGAAAAACTGTTTTTT. Residues: CASSAPGTANEKLFF.

The rearrangement links TRBV6-1 to TRBJ1-5; maybe TRBD1 (5 bases). Trimming left V 3 bases short and J 2 bases short, with 11 bases between. Germline V CDR1 and CDR2: MNHNS, SASEGT. The CDR3 consists of 15 residues. CDR3 DNA: TGTGCCAGCAGTGATCAGGGTTGGGGCAATCAGCCCCAGCATTTT. This translates into CASSDQGWGNQPQHF.

The J gene is TRBJ2-2, the V gene TRBV19; TRBD2 is a possible D gene (6 bases). CDR3 length: 16 residues. V lost 6 bases and J lost 1, with 15 bases in between. Germline V gene sequence: CDR1 LNHDA, CDR2 SQIVND (reference sequence). CDR3 in amino acids: CASRLTGTQNTGELFF. The CDR3 region has the DNA TGTGCCAGTAGACTCACCGGGACTCAGAACACCGGGGAGCTGTTTTTT.

The chain combines TRBV7-2 with TRBJ2-5, with TRBD1 matching over 8 bases. Germline V gene lookup returns CDR1 SGHTA and CDR2 FQGNSA. The CDR3 has 13 residues. J lost 2 bases, V lost 8 bases, and 4 bases had no gene match. The DNA of the CDR3 is TGTGCCAGCTTGGGACAGGATCAAGAGACCCAGTACTTC. Amino acid sequence: CASLGQDQETQYF.

The chain couples TRBV5-1 to TRBJ1-6; TRBD1 agrees at 9 bases. Germline V gives CDR1 SGHRS, CDR2 YFSETQ. The CDR3 has 15 residues. Germline trimming cut 3 bases from V and 6 bases from J; bases unmatched to any gene: 4. The CDR3 DNA reads as TGCGCCAGCAGCTGGGGACAGGGCATTAATTCACCCCTCCACTTT. Translated: CASSWGQGINSPLHF.

The chain is built from TRBV4-1 and TRBJ1-1; D is ambiguous. The CDR3 is 14 residues long. Trimming removed 5 bases at V and 2 bases at J, with 12 bases between. Germline-derived CDR1 and CDR2 are MGHRA and YSYEKL. This CDR3 reads CASSARNLNTEAFF. The CDR3 region has the DNA TGCGCCAGCAGCGCCAGGAACCTAAACACTGAAGCTTTCTTT.

The chain carries TRBV19 and TRBJ1-5, with no clear D. The CDR3 extends over 15 amino acids. The germline V and J ends were trimmed by 4 bases and 4 bases, with 14 bases remaining between them. Germline values: CDR1 LNHDA, CDR2 SQIVND (reference sequence). CDR3 nucleotide sequence: TGTGCCAGTAGTACACACAACCAGGAAAATCAGCCCCAGCATTTT. Translated: CASSTHNQENQPQHF.

The chain joins TRBV21-1 to TRBJ2-2; TRBD2, the table's D call, was not compared with the DNA. TRBV21-1 is classified as a pseudogene. The CDR3 runs 15 residues. The CDR3 region is CASTLRSGGAGELFF. CDR3 DNA: TGTGCCAGCACCCTACGGAGCGGGGGGGCCGGGGAGCTGTTTTTT.

The V gene is TRBV9, the J gene TRBJ2-1; 13 bases match TRBD2. The CDR3 is made up of 20 amino acids. CDR1 and CDR2 from the germline V gene are SGDLS and YYNGEE. V was clipped by 4 bases and J by 10 bases; unmatched bases: 23. The chain's CDR3 is CASSKDLPGLAGPAQGEQFF. The CDR3 nucleotides read TGTGCCAGCAGCAAGGACCTCCCGGGACTAGCGGGGCCCGCACAAGGGGAGCAGTTCTTC.